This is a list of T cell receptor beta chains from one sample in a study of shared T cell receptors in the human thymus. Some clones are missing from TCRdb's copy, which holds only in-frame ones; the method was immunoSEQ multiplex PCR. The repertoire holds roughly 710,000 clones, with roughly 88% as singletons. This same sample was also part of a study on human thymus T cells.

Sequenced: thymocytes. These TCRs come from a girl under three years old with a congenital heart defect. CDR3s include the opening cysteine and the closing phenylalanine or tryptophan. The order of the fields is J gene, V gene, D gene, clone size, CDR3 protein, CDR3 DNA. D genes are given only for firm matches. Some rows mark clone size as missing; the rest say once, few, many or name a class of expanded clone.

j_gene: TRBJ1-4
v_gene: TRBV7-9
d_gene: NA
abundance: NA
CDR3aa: CASSHTGNEKLFF
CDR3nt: TGTGCCAGCAGTCACACAGGGAACGAAAAACTGTTTTTT

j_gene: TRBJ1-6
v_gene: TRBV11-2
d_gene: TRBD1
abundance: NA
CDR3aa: CASSLPGDRGSYSPLHF
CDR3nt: TGTGCCAGCAGCCTTCCCGGGGACAGGGGATCGTATTCACCCCTCCACTTT

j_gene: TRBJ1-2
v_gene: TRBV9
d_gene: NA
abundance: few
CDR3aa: CASSRRGPRGYTF
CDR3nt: TGTGCCAGCAGCCGGCGGGGACCCAGGGGCTACACCTTC

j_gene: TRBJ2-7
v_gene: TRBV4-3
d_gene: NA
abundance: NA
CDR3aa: CASSQAKLQETYEQYF
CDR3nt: TGCGCCAGCAGCCAAGCAAAACTACAGGAGACCTACGAGCAGTACTTC

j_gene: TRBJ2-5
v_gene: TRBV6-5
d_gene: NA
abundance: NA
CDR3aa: CASSYNAARVETQYF
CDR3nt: TGTGCCAGCAGTTACAACGCGGCGCGGGTAGAGACCCAGTACTTC

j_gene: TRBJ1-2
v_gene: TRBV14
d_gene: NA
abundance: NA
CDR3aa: CASSPRLSTSNYGYTF
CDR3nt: TGTGCCAGCAGCCCCCGCCTTTCTACCTCTAACTATGGCTACACCTTC

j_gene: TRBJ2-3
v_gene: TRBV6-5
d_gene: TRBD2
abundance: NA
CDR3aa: CVSRNGGVKDTQYF
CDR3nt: TGTGTCAGCAGGAACGGGGGGGTTAAAGATACGCAGTATTTT

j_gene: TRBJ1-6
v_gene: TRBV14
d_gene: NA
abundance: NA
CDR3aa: CASSPSRTQGLSYNSPLHF
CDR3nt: TGTGCCAGCAGCCCGTCGCGGACACAGGGCCTCTCCTATAATTCACCCCTCCACTTT

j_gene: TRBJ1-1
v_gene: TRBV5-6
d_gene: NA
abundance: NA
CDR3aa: CASSLLPDSLNTEAFF
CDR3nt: TGTGCCAGCAGCTTGCTTCCGGACAGCTTGAACACTGAAGCTTTCTTT

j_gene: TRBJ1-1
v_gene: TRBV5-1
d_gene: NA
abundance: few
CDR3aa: CASSLKLAGRNRYMNTEAFF
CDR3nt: TGCGCCAGCAGCTTGAAGTTGGCAGGCAGAAACAGATACATGAACACTGAAGCTTTCTTT

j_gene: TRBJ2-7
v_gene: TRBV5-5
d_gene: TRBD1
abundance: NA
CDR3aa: CASSWRIRGQWYEQYF
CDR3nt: TGTGCCAGCAGCTGGCGAATCAGGGGGCAGTGGTACGAGCAGTACTTC

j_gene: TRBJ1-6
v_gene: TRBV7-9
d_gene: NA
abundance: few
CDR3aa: CASSATQITNSPLHF
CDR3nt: TGTGCCAGCAGCGCCACCCAGATAACTAATTCACCCCTCCACTTT

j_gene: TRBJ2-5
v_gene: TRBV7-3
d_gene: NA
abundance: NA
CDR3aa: CASSLMGRLGETQYF
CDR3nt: TGTGCCAGCAGCTTAATGGGGAGGTTAGGGGAGACCCAGTACTTC

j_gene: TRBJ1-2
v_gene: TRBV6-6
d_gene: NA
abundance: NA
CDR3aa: CASSFKPQGPYGYTF
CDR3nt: TGTGCCAGCAGTTTTAAGCCCCAGGGTCCCTATGGCTACACCTTC

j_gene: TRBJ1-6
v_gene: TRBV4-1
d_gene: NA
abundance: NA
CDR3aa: CASSQDSSSPLHF
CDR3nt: TGCGCCAGCAGCCAAGATTCGAGTTCACCCCTCCACTTT

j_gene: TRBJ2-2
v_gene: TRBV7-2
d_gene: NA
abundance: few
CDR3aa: CASSPRLAGELFF
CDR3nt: TGTGCCAGCAGCCCTAGGCTTGCCGGGGAGCTGTTTTTT

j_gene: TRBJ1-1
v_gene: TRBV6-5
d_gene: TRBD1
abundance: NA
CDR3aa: CASSYSWTGGNTEAFF
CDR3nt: TGTGCCAGCAGTTACTCATGGACAGGGGGGAACACTGAAGCTTTCTTT

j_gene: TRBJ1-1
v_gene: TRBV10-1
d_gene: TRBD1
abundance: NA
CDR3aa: CASRVMTTDRGDSEAFF
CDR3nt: TGCGCCAGCAGAGTGATGACTACGGACAGGGGGGATTCGGAAGCTTTCTTT

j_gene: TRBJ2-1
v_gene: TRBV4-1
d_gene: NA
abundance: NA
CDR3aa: CASSRHRARYENEQFF
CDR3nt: TGCGCCAGCAGCAGACACAGGGCCCGATACGAAAATGAGCAGTTCTTC

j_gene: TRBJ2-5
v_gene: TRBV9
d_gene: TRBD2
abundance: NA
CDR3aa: CASSGLAGGPETQYF
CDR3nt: TGTGCCAGCAGCGGACTAGCGGGGGGGCCGGAGACCCAGTACTTC

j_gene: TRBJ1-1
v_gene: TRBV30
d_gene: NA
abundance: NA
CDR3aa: CAWSVRRRVPTEAFF
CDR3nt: TGTGCCTGGAGTGTACGTCGCCGGGTACCCACTGAAGCTTTCTTT

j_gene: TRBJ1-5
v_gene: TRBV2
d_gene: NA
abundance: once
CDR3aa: CASSDQTSYSNQPQHF
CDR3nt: TGTGCCAGCAGTGACCAGACATCTTATAGCAATCAGCCCCAGCATTTT

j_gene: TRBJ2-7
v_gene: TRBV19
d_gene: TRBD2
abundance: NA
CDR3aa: CASSMKAQGGEQYF
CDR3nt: TGTGCCAGTAGTATGAAGGCTCAGGGAGGGGAGCAGTACTTC

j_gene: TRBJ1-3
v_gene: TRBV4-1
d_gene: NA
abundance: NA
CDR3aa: CTSSQGTRESGNTIYF
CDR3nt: TGCACCAGCAGCCAAGGCACCAGGGAATCTGGAAACACCATATATTTT

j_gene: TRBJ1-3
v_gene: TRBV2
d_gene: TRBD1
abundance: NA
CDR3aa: CASSDPPIYGTGFLVYF
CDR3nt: TGTGCCAGCAGTGACCCACCGATATACGGGACAGGGTTCCTAGTCTATTTT

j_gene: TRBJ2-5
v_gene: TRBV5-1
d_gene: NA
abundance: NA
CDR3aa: CASSGGGTRVETQYF
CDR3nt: TGCGCCAGCAGCGGCGGGGGCACAAGAGTAGAGACCCAGTACTTC

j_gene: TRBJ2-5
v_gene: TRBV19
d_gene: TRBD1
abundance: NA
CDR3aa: CASSLGTGKQETQYF
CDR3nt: TGTGCCAGTAGTCTGGGGACAGGAAAGCAAGAGACCCAGTACTTC

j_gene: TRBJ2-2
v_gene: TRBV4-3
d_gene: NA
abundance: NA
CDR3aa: CASSQDPGGELFF
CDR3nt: TGCGCCAGCAGCCAAGATCCGGGAGGGGAGCTGTTTTTT

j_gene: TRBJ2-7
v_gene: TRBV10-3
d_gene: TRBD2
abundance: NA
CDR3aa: CAIRGGGPVYEQYF
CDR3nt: TGTGCCATCAGGGGCGGGGGGCCCGTATACGAGCAGTACTTC

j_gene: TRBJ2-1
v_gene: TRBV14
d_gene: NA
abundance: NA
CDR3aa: CASSPTDRPYLYNEQFF
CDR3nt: TGTGCCAGCAGCCCTACGGACAGACCCTATCTTTACAATGAGCAGTTCTTC

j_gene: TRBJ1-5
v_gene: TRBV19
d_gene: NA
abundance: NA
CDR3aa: CASRGPLNQPQHF
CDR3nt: TGTGCCAGTAGGGGGCCATTGAATCAGCCCCAGCATTTT

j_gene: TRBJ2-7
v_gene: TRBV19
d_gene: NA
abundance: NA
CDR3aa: CASSKEGLRYEQYF
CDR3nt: TGTGCCAGTAGTAAGGAGGGCTTAAGGTACGAGCAGTACTTC

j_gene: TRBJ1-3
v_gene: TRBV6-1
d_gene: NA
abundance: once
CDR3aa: CASSPGVRPGNTIYF
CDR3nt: TGTGCCAGCAGCCCAGGGGTCCGTCCTGGAAACACCATATATTTT

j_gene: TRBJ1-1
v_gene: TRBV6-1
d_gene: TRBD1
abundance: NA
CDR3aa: CASSEAITGAWGNTEAFF
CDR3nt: TGTGCCAGCAGTGAAGCGATTACAGGGGCTTGGGGGAACACTGAAGCTTTCTTT

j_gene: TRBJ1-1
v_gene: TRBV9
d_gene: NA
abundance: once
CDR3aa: CASGGDMNTEAFF
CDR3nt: TGTGCCAGCGGCGGGGACATGAACACTGAAGCTTTCTTT

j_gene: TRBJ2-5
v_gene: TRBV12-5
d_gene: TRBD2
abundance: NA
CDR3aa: CASGLILAGAQETQYF
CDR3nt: TGTGCTAGTGGTTTGATCCTAGCGGGGGCCCAAGAGACCCAGTACTTC

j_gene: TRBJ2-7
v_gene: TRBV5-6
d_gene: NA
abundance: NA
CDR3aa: CASSLFLPGQGYEQYF
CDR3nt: TGTGCCAGCAGCTTGTTTCTACCGGGACAAGGCTACGAGCAGTACTTC

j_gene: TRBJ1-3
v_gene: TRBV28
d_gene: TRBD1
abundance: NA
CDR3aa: CASTAPPRQGIIGNTIYF
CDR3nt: TGTGCCAGCACCGCCCCCCCCCGACAGGGGATAATCGGAAACACCATATATTTT

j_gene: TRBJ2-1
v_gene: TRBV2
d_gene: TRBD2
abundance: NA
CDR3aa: CASSDSGLAGGPYNEQFF
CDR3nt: TGTGCCAGCAGTGACTCCGGACTAGCGGGGGGCCCCTACAATGAGCAGTTCTTC

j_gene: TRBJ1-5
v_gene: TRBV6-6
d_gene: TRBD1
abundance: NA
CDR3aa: CASSYPDRGHQPQHF
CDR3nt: TGTGCCAGCAGTTATCCGGACAGGGGGCATCAGCCCCAGCATTTT

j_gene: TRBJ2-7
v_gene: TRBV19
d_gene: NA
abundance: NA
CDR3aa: CASSTATESPAGPYEQYF
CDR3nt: TGTGCCAGTAGTACCGCAACAGAGTCTCCCGCGGGCCCCTACGAGCAGTACTTC

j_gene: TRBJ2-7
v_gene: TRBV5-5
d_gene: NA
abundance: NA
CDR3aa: CASSLEAGYSYEQYF
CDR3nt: TGTGCCAGCAGCTTGGAAGCAGGCTACTCCTACGAGCAGTACTTC

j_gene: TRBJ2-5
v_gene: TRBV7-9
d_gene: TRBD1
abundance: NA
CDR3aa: CASSSQGAPNQETQYF
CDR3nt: TGTGCCAGCAGTTCCCAGGGGGCGCCCAACCAAGAGACCCAGTACTTC

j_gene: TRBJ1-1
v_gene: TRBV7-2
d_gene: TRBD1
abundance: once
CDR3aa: CASSDRPTTGRLEAFF
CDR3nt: TGTGCCAGCAGCGACCGCCCCACGACAGGGCGACTTGAAGCTTTCTTT

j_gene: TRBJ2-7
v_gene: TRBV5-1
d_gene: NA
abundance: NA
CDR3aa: CASSLIWASGNDEQYF
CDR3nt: TGCGCCAGCAGCTTGATCTGGGCTTCGGGGAACGACGAGCAGTACTTC

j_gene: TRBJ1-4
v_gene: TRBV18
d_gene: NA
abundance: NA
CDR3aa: CASSPHRLGGRANEKLFF
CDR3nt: TGTGCCAGCTCACCGCATCGCCTCGGGGGTCGGGCTAATGAAAAACTGTTTTTT

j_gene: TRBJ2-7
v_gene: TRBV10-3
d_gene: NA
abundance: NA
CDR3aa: CAISDRRPRGVSYEQYF
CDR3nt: TGTGCCATCAGTGATAGGCGTCCACGGGGTGTCTCCTACGAGCAGTACTTC

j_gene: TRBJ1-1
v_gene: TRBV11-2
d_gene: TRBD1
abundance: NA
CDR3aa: CASSLAGTAPMNTEAFF
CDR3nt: TGTGCCAGCAGCTTGGCCGGGACAGCTCCTATGAACACTGAAGCTTTCTTT

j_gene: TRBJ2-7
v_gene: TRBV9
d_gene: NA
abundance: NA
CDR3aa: CASSPKGTPEQYF
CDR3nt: TGTGCCAGCAGCCCAAAGGGGACTCCCGAGCAGTACTTC

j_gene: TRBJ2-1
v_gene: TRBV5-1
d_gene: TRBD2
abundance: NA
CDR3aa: CASSSPGLAGFYEQFF
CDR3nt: TGCGCCAGCAGCTCACCGGGACTAGCGGGTTTTTATGAGCAGTTCTTC

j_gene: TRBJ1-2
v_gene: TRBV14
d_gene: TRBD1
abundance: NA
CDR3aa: CASSHTGAGHGYTF
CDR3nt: TGTGCCAGCAGCCATACAGGGGCTGGGCATGGCTACACCTTC

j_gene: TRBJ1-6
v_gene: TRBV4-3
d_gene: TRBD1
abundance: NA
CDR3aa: CASSQVRGQGGAVNSPLHF
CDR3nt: TGCGCCAGCAGCCAAGTTCGGGGGCAGGGGGGAGCCGTTAATTCACCCCTCCACTTT

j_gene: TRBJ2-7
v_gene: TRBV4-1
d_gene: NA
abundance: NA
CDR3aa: CASSQRRGGINYEQYF
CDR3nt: TGCGCCAGCAGCCAGCGGAGAGGAGGGATTAACTACGAGCAGTACTTC

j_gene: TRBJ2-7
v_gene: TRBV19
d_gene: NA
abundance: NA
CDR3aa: CASSGQGFHEQYF
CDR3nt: TGTGCCAGCTCAGGGCAGGGTTTCCACGAGCAGTACTTC

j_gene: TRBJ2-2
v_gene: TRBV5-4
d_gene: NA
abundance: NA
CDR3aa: CASSLEISSGNTGELFF
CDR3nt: TGTGCCAGCAGCTTGGAGATTAGTAGCGGAAACACCGGGGAGCTGTTTTTT

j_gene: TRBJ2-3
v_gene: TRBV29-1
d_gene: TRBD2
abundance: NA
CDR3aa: CSVEDLHTSGGVADTQYF
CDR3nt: TGCAGCGTTGAAGACCTCCACACTAGCGGGGGGGTCGCAGATACGCAGTATTTT

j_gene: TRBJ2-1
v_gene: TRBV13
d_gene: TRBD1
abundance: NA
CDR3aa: CASSERQGARYNEQFF
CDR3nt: TGTGCCAGCAGCGAAAGACAGGGGGCGCGGTACAATGAGCAGTTCTTC

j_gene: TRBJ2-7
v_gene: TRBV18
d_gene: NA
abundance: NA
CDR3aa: CASSSTQTDGEQYF
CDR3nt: TGTGCCAGCTCATCGACTCAGACAGATGGGGAGCAGTACTTC

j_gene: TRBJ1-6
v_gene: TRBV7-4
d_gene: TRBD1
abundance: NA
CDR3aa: CASRPTGQDYSPLHF
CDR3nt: TGTGCCAGCAGGCCTACGGGACAGGATTATTCACCCCTCCACTTT

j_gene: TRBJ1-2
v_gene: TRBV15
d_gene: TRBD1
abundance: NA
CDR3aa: CATSRGRTGGGYGYTF
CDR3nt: TGTGCCACCAGCAGAGGCCGTACAGGGGGCGGCTATGGCTACACCTTC